This TCR beta chain was identified during a study of sequential checkpoint blockade in melanoma. In the study overall: After both sequences, patients received maintenance nivolumab. TCRbeta immunosequencing was performed on DNA from roughly 90 pretreatment melanoma tumor samples.

The table lists this clone with a few counts. The treatment is: randomized to nivolumab then ipilimumab (arm A) or the reverse (arm B). Libraries were prepared by immunoSEQ multiplex PCR; TCRdb keeps only in-frame clonotypes and omits some of them. The sample shows approximately 6,000 clones, about 24% of them seen only once. V dropped 6 bases and J dropped 4 bases, with 12 bases sitting between them. CDR1 is MDHEN, CDR2 SYDVKM, per germline. The CDR3 has 13 residues. This receptor was taken from a human donor with melanoma. The chain has TRBV28 and TRBJ1-1, with D uncertain. Sample: tumor tissue (inferred from file names), taken from a patient given nivolumab and ipilimumab in sequence. Here the CDR3 reads CASSNLRRTEAFF. DNA of the CDR3: TGTGCCAGCAGCAACCTAAGGCGCACTGAAGCTTTCTTT.